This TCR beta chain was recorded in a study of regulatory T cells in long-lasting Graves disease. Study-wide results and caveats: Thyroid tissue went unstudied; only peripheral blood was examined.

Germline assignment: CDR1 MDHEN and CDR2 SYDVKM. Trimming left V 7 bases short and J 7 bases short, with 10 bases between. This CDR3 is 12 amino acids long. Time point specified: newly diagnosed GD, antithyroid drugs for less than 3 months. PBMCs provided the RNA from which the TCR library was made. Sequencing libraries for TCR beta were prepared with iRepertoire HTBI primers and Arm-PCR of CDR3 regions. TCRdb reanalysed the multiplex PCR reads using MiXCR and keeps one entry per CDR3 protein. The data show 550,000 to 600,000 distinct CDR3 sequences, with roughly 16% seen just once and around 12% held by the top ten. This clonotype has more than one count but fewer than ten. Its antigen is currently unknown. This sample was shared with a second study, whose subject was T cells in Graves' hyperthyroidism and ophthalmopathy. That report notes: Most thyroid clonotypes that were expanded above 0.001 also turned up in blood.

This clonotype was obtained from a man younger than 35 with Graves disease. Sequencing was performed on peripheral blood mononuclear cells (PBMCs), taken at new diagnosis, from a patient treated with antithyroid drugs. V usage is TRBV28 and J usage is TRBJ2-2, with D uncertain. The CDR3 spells CASTWLGGELFF. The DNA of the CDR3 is TGTGCCAGCACCTGGTTGGGCGGGGAGCTGTTTTTT. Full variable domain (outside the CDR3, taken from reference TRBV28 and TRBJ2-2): DVKVTQSSRYLVKRTGEKVFLECVQDMDHENMFWYRQDPGLGLRLIYFSYDVKMKEKGDIPEGYSVSREKKERFSLILESASTNQTSMYLCASTWLGGELFFGEGSRLTVL.